This T cell receptor beta chain came from a study of identical twins. The CDR3 is 10 amino acids. Germline CDR1 is SNHLY and CDR2 is FYNNEI. V shed 5 bases and J 15 bases; nucleotides not matched to a gene: 5. In the case of this clonotype: No antigen is known for it.

From the 5' RACE reads, TCRdb called clonotypes with MiXCR, one entry per CDR3 protein. This table has nearly 650,000 distinct CDR3 sequences, about 7.1% appearing once. Findings of the study overall: Zero-insertion results could be subject to partial confounding by invariant MAIT and iNKT cells.

The data were also submitted as part of a second study, on yellow fever vaccine responses in identical twins.

The sequenced material came from PBMCs. The chain carries TRBV2 and TRBJ2-3, with TRBD2 matching over 7 bases. This clonotype was obtained from a woman aged 18-35 years in good health. The CDR3 protein is CASSPGLPYF. The CDR3 nucleotides read TGTGCCAGCAGTCCGGGACTACCCTATTTT.